This T cell receptor beta chain was retrieved from a study of beta chain features in type 1 diabetes. Findings and limits, study-wide: The naive, central memory and Treg TCRB repertoires of patients appeared to be more similar to one another than those of healthy donors.

This clone has just a few counts. Its cognate antigen is unknown. Every isolated RNA sample was fully reverse transcribed, so sequencing captured expressed TCRB transcripts. Clones were sequenced by immunoSEQ multiplex PCR, and TCRdb holds only the in-frame ones, with some missing. Counted here are about 150,000 clones, about 9.1% occurring once; the ten biggest clones make up under 2.5%. Sequences were obtained from central memory CD4+ T cells from blood. This sequence originates from a woman younger than 30 in good health.

The CDR3 DNA sequence: TGTGCCAGCAGCTTTTCGGGGGTTAGCACAGATACGCAGTATTTT. Amino acid sequence: CASSFSGVSTDTQYF. The chain joins TRBV7-3 to TRBJ2-3; a possible D gene is TRBD2 (6 bases). V lost 3 bases and J 0 bases, leaving 10 bases between the germline ends. This CDR3 has 15 amino acids. Germline loops: CDR1 SGHTA, CDR2 FQGTGA.